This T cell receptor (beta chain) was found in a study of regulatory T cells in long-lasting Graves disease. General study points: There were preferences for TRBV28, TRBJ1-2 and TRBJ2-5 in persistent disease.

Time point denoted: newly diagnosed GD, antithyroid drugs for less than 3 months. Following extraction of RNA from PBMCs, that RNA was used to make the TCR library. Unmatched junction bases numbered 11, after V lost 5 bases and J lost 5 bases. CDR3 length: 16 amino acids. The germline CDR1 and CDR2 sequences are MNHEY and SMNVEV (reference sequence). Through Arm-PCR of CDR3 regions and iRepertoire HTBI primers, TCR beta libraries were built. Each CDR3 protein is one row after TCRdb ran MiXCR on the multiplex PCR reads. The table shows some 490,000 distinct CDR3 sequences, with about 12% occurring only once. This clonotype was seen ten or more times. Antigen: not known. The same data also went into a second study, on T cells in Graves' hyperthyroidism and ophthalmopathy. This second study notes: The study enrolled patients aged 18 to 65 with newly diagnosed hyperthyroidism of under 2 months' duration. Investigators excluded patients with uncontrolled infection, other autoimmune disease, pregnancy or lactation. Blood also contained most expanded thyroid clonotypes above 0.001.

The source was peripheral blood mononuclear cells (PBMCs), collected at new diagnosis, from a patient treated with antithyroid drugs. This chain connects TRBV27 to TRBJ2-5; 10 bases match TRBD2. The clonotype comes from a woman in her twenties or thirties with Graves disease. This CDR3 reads CASSPAWLAGVETQYF. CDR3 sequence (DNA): TGTGCCAGCAGTCCAGCGTGGCTAGCGGGAGTTGAGACCCAGTACTTC.